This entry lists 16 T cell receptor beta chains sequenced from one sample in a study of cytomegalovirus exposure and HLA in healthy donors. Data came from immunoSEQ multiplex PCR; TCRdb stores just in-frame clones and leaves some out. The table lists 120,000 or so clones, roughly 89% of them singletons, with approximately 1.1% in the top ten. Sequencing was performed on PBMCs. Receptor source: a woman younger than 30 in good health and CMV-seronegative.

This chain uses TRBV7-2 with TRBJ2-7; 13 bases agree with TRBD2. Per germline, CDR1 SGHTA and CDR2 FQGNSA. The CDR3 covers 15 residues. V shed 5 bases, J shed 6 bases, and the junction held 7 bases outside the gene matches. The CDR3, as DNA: TGTGCCAGCAGCCCCGGACTAGCGGGAGCGGGCGAGCAGTACTTC. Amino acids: CASSPGLAGAGEQYF.

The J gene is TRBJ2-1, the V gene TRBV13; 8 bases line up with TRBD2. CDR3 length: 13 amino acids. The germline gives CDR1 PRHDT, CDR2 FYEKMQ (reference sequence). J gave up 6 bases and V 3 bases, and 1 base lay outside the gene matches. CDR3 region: CASSFGLANEQFF. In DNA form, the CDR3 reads TGTGCCAGCAGCTTTGGACTAGCCAATGAGCAGTTCTTC.

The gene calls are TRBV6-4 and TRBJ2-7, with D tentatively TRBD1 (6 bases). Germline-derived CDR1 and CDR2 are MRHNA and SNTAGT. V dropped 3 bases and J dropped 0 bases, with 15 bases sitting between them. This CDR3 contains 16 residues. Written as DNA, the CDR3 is TGTGCCAGCAGTGATCGACAGGACATCAGCTCCTACGAGCAGTACGTC. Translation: CASSDRQDISSYEQYV.

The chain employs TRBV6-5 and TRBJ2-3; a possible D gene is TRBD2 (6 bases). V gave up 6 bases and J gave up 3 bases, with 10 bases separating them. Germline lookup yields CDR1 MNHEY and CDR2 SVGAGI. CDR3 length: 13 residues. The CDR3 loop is CASSASETDTQYF. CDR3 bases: TGTGCCAGCAGCGCTAGCGAGACAGATACGCAGTATTTT.

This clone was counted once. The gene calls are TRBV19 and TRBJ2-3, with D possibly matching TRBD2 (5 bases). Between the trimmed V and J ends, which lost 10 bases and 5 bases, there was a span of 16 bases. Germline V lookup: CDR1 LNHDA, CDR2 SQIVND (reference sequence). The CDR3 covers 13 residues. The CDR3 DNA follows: TGTGCCACCCGCGAGGGCGGTAGAGATACGCAGTATTTT. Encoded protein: CATREGGRDTQYF.

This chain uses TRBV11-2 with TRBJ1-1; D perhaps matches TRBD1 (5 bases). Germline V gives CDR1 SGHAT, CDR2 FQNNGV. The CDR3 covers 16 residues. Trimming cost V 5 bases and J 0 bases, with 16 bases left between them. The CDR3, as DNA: TGTGCCAGCAGCAAAGGGAGGGTAGGGGTGAACACTGAAGCTTTCTTT. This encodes CASSKGRVGVNTEAFF. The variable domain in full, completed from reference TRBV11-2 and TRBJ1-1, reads EAGVAQSPRYKIIEKRQSVAFWCNPISGHATLYWYQQILGQGPKLLIQFQNNGVVDDSQLPKDRFSAERLKGVDSTLKIQPAKLEDSAVYLCASSKGRVGVNTEAFFGQGTRLTVV.

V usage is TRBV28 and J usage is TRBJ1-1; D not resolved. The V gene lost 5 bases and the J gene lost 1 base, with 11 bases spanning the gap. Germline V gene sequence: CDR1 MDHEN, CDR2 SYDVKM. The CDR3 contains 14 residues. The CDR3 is CASSLVWRNTEAFF. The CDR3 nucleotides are TGTGCCAGCAGTCTGGTCTGGAGGAACACTGAAGCTTTCTTT. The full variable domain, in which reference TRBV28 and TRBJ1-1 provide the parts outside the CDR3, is DVKVTQSSRYLVKRTGEKVFLECVQDMDHENMFWYRQDPGLGLRLIYFSYDVKMKEKGDIPEGYSVSREKKERFSLILESASTNQTSMYLCASSLVWRNTEAFFGQGTRLTVV.

CDR3 nucleotides: TGCAGCGTAGGGGACAGCGGAAACACCATATATTTT. It specifies CSVGDSGNTIYF. V is TRBV29-1 and J is TRBJ1-3; 7 bases fit TRBD1. V lost 6 bases, J lost 4 bases, and 3 bases stayed unmatched. This CDR3 is built from 12 residues. The germline V gene encodes CDR1 SQVTM and CDR2 ANQGSEA.

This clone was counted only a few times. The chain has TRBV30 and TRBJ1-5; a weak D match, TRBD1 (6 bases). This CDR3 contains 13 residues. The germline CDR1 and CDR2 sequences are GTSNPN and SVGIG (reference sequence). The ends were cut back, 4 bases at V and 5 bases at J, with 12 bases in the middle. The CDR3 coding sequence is TGTGCCTGGAACCACAGGGTAGATCAGCCCCAGCATTTT. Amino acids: CAWNHRVDQPQHF. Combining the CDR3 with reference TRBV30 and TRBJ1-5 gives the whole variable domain SQTIHQWPATLVQPVGSPLSLECTVEGTSNPNLYWYRQAAGRGLQLLFYSVGIGQISSEVPQNLSASRPQDRQFILSSKKLLLSDSGFYLCAWNHRVDQPQHFGDGTRLSIL.

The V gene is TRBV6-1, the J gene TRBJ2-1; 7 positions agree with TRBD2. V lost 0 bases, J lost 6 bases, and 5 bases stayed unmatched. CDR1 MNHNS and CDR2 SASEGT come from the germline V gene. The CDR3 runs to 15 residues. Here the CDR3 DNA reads TGTGCCAGCAGTGAAGCCCGGGCTAGCGGCAATGAGCAGTTCTTC. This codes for CASSEARASGNEQFF.

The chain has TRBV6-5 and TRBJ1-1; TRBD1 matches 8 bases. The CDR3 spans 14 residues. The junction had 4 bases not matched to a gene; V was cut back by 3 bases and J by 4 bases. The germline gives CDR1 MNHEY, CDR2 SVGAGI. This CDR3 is CASSYVDRGTEAFF. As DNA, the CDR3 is TGTGCCAGCAGTTATGTTGACAGGGGCACTGAAGCTTTCTTT.

CDR3 nucleotide sequence: TGTGCCAGTAGTATTACCGGGGTCACTGAAGCTTTCTTT. This encodes CASSITGVTEAFF. This chain links TRBV19 with TRBJ1-1; unclear D gene. The germline gives CDR1 LNHDA, CDR2 SQIVND (reference sequence). Trimming took 3 bases from V and 4 from J, leaving 9 bases between them. The CDR3 is 13 residues long.

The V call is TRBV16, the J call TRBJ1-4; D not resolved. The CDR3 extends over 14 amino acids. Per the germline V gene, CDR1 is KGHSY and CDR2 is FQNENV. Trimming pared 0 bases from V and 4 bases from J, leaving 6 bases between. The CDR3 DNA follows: TGTGCCAGCAGCCAATCATCCGGTAATGAAAAACTGTTTTTT. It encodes CASSQSSGNEKLFF.

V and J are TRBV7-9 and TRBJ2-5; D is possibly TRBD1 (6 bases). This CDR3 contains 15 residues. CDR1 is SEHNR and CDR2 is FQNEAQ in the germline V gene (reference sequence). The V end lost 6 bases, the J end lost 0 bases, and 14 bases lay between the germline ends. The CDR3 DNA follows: TGTGCCAGCAGACAGGACAGTAACTACCAAGAGACCCAGTACTTC. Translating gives CASRQDSNYQETQYF.

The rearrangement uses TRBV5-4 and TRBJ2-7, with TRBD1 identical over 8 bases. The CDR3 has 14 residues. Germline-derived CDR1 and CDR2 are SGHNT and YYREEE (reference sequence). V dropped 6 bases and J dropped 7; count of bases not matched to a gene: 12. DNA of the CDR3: TGTGCCAGCACCTCAAGGGACAGGCTAGTGGAGCAGTACTTC. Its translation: CASTSRDRLVEQYF.

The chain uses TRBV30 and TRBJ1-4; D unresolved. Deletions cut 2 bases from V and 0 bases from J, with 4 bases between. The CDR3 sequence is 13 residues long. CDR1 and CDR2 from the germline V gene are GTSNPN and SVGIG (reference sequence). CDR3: CAWSPSTNEKLFF. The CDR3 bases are TGTGCCTGGAGTCCTTCAACTAATGAAAAACTGTTTTTT.